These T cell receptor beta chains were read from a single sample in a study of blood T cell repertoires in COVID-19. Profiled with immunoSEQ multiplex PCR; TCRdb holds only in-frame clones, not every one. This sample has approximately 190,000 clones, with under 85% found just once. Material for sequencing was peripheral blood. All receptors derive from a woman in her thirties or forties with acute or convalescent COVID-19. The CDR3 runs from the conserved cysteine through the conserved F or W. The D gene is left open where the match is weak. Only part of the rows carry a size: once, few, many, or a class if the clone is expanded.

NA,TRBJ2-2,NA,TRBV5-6,CASSKQVPLLNEELFF,TGTGCCAGCAGCAAACAGGTCCCCCTCTTGAATGAGGAGCTGTTTTTT
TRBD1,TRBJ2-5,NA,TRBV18,CASSQLKTGGWETQYF,TGTGCCAGCTCCCAATTGAAGACAGGGGGCTGGGAGACCCAGTACTTC
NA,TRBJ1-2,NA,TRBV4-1,CASSLPGLPVKSGYTF,TGCGCCAGCAGCCTACCGGGACTGCCAGTTAAGAGTGGCTACACCTTC
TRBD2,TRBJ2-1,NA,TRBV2,CASSAGLGGYNEQFF,TGTGCCAGCAGCGCGGGACTAGGGGGCTACAATGAGCAGTTCTTC
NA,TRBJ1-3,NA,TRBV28,CASVGGGNTIYF,TGTGCCAGCGTCGGCGGTGGAAACACCATATATTTT
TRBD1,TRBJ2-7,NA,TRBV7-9,CASIPTGGAGGQYF,TGTGCCAGCATCCCGACAGGGGGCGCAGGAGGGCAGTACTTC
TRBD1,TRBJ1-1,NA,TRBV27,CASGIQGANTEAFF,TGTGCCAGCGGCATTCAGGGGGCGAACACTGAAGCTTTCTTT
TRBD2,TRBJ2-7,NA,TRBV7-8,CASSLVTSGTPPSYEQYF,TGTGCCAGCAGCTTAGTGACTAGCGGGACCCCCCCCTCCTACGAGCAGTACTTC
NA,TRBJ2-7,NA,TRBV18,CASSPSPGRDPYEQYF,TGTGCCAGCTCACCTTCCCCCGGGAGAGATCCCTACGAGCAGTACTTC
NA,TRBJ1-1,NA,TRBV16,CASSLRETANTEAFF,TGTGCCAGCAGCCTACGGGAAACAGCGAACACTGAAGCTTTCTTT
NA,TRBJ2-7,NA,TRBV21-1,CASPRGMRYEQYF,TGTGCCAGCCCGAGGGGGATGAGGTACGAGCAGTACTTC
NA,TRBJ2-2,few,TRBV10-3,CAISESLSLAGELFF,TGTGCCATCAGTGAGTCGTTGAGCCTGGCCGGGGAGCTGTTTTTT
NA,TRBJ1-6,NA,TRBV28,CASSLFQGFYNSPLHF,TGTGCCAGCAGTTTATTCCAGGGCTTCTATAATTCACCCCTCCACTTT
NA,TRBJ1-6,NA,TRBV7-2,CASSFGSPLHF,TGTGCCAGCTCTTTCGGGTCACCCCTCCACTTT
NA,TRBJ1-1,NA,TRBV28,CASSRGFVETEAFF,TGTGCCAGCAGTCGGGGATTTGTGGAGACTGAAGCTTTCTTT
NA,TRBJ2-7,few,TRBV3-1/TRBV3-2,CASSQRTGTGSYEQYF,TGTGCCAGCAGCCAGCGCACCGGGACTGGATCCTACGAGCAGTACTTC
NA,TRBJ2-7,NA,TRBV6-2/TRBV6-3,CASSYSALAVYEQYF,TGTGCCAGCAGTTACAGCGCCCTGGCCGTCTACGAGCAGTACTTC
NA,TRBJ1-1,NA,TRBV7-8,CASTNLRGSQDTEAFF,TGTGCCAGCACCAACCTTAGGGGCAGCCAGGACACTGAAGCTTTCTTT
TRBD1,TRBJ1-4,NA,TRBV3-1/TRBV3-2,CASSRNLDRGREKLFF,TGTGCCAGCAGCCGCAACTTAGACAGGGGACGGGAAAAACTGTTTTTT
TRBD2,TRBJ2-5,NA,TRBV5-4,CASSYERGGKETQYF,TGTGCCAGCAGCTATGAGCGGGGGGGTAAAGAGACCCAGTACTTC
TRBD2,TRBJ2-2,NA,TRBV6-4,CASGEGSSTGELFF,TGTGCCAGCGGGGAGGGGTCGAGCACCGGGGAGCTGTTTTTT
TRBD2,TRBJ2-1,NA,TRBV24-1,CATSARLAGDYNEQFF,TGTGCCACCAGTGCCCGGCTAGCGGGGGATTACAATGAGCAGTTCTTC
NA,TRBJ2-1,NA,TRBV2,CASRSIFNGENEQFF,TGTGCCAGCAGGAGTATTTTTAACGGGGAAAATGAGCAGTTCTTC
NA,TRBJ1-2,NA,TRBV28,CASWDTGSYGYTF,TGTGCCAGCTGGGACACCGGTTCTTACGGCTACACCTTC
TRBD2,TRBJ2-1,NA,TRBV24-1,CATRVWEGSEQFF,TGTGCCACCAGGGTATGGGAGGGCAGTGAGCAGTTCTTC
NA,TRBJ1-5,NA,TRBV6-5,CASRSGISGNQPQHF,TGTGCCAGCAGGTCAGGGATAAGCGGCAATCAGCCCCAGCATTTT
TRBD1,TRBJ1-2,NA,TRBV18,CASSPWTGVGYTF,TGTGCCAGCTCACCTTGGACAGGCGTGGGCTACACCTTC
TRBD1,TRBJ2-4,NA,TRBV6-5,CASGHRGPPMIIQYF,TGTGCCAGCGGACACAGGGGGCCCCCGATGATCATTCAGTACTTC
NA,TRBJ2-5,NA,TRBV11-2,CASSLVTGETQYF,TGTGCCAGCAGCTTAGTTACAGGAGAGACCCAGTACTTC
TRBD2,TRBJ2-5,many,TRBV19,CASSIGTSGKETQYF,TGTGCCAGTAGTATAGGCACTAGCGGTAAGGAGACCCAGTACTTC
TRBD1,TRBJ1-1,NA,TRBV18,CASSPWDSDTEAFF,TGTGCCAGCTCACCGTGGGACAGCGACACTGAAGCTTTCTTT
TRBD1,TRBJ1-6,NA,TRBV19,CASRSQGAADSPLHF,TGTGCCAGTAGGAGTCAGGGGGCGGCGGATTCACCCCTCCACTTT
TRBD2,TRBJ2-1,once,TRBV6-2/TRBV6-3,CASSRTSPFYNEQFF,TGTGCCAGCAGTAGGACTAGCCCATTCTACAATGAGCAGTTCTTC
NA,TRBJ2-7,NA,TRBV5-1,CASSRPGDRYEQYF,TGCGCCAGCAGCCGACCGGGGGACCGCTACGAGCAGTACTTC
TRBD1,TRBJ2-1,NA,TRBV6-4,CASSGTGAYNEQFF,TGTGCCAGCAGCGGGACAGGGGCATACAATGAGCAGTTCTTC
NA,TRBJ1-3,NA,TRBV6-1,CASSEFENTIYF,TGTGCCAGCAGTGAATTCGAGAACACCATATATTTT
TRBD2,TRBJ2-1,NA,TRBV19,CATHLADGSYNEQFF,TGTGCCACCCACCTAGCGGACGGCTCCTACAATGAGCAGTTCTTC
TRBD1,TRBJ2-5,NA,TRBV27,CASSSDRGRGQETQYF,TGTGCCAGCAGTTCGGACAGGGGTCGGGGCCAAGAGACCCAGTACTTC